What follows are 11 T cell receptor beta chains derived from one specimen sequenced in a study of blood T cells in healthy people across ages. The use of a sample-barcoded 5' primer and a J-beta primer mix characterized a second PCR of 7 to 11 cycles. TCRdb re-called the 5' RACE reads with MiXCR, one entry per CDR3 protein. The sample yields about 930,000 distinct CDR3 sequences, 29% seen once. This sample was shared with a second study, whose subject was T cells of mothers and their children.

Specimen: blood. The receptors were gathered from a middle-aged woman in good health.

Worth noting for this clonotype: A read error may be the cause here, since a much bigger clone is one base away. This CDR3 fails to terminate in the conserved phenylalanine or tryptophan, so it likely reflects a read error. The J gene is TRBJ2-7, the V gene TRBV29-1; 7 bases fit TRBD1. This CDR3 is 14 amino acids long. V shed 4 bases and J 4 bases; nucleotides not matched to a gene: 10. Germline CDR1 and CDR2: SQVTM and ANQGSEA. DNA of the CDR3: TGCAGCGTTGCTCGCTCAGGGGGTCAATACGAGCAGTACTGC. Encoded protein: CSVARSGGQYEQYC.

Turning to this clonotype: This CDR3 fails to terminate in the conserved phenylalanine or tryptophan, so it likely reflects a read error. This CDR3 is CASRPLGGGTYNEQFV. The CDR3 coding sequence is TGTGCCAGCAGGCCCTTGGGGGGGGGGACCTACAATGAGCAGTTCGTC. V gene TRBV6-5 combines with J gene TRBJ2-1; 7 bases align to TRBD2. The V gene end was trimmed by 6 bases and the J gene end by 2 bases; junction bases not matched to a gene: 10. Per the germline V gene, CDR1 is MNHEY and CDR2 is SVGAGI. The CDR3 sequence is 16 residues long.

This clonotype was picked up many times. The rearrangement joins TRBV11-1 to TRBJ2-5; 9 bases agree with TRBD1. Germline V gives CDR1 SGHAT, CDR2 FQDESV (reference sequence). With 4 bases clipped from V and 5 bases from J, the junction kept 5 bases outside the gene matches. There are 14 residues in the CDR3. The CDR3: CASSSDRGYETQYF. The CDR3 DNA is TGTGCCAGCAGCTCAGACAGGGGGTATGAGACCCAGTACTTC.

The rearrangement uses TRBV10-3 and TRBJ2-1, with D possibly being TRBD1 or TRBD2 (7 bases each). This CDR3 has 13 amino acids. The V end lost 7 bases, the J end lost 13 bases, and 20 bases lay between the germline ends. The V gene's germline CDR1 is ENHRY and CDR2 SYGVKD. The CDR3 sequence is CAITGGVGETQFF. The DNA for the CDR3 is TGTGCCATCACAGGGGGGGTCGGAGAGACCCAGTTCTTC.

Notes on this clonotype: At one of its ends the junction is not consistent with the germline gene, which may arise from a read error. The V and J genes are TRBV5-1 and TRBJ2-2; 8 nucleotides match TRBD2. CDR1 and CDR2 (germline): SGHRS, YFSETQ. The CDR3 sequence is 12 residues long. CDR3: CASSWSSGGLFF. The CDR3 DNA reads as TGCGCCAGCAGCTGGTCGAGCGGGGGGCTGTTTTTT.

This chain connects TRBV7-2 to TRBJ1-2, with unresolved D. This CDR3 is built from 13 residues. Trimming stripped 1 base from V and 4 bases from J, with 7 bases between. Germline CDR1 is SGHTA and CDR2 is FQGNSA. As DNA, the CDR3 is TGTGCCAGCAGCTTAGTAGCGGCCTATGGCTACACCTTC. It translates to CASSLVAAYGYTF.

J is TRBJ1-1 and V is TRBV7-2, with TRBD1 matching 8 bases. This CDR3 has 15 amino acids. Trimming took 6 bases from V and 0 from J; bases not matched to a gene: 6. CDR1 is SGHTA, CDR2 FQGNSA, per germline. CDR3 in DNA: TGTGCCAGCAGGAGACAGGGGCCATTGAACACTGAAGCTTTCTTT. Amino acids: CASRRQGPLNTEAFF.

About this clonotype: This may stem from a read error, because a much larger clone lies one nucleotide away. V usage is TRBV27 and J usage is TRBJ2-5; 11 nucleotides line up with TRBD1. V trimming: 6 bases; J trimming: 7 bases; junction bases outside the gene matches: 19. CDR1 is MNHEY, CDR2 SMNVEV, per germline (reference sequence). The CDR3 is made up of 18 amino acids. The CDR3 region is CASRPGQGAFSSLVTQYF. CDR3 DNA: TGTGCCAGCAGACCCGGACAGGGGGCGTTTAGCAGTCTCGTGACCCAGTACTTC.

The chain links TRBV20-1 to TRBJ1-5; D perhaps matches TRBD1 (6 bases). Between the trimmed V and J ends, which lost 1 base and 4 bases, there was a span of 17 bases. The CDR3 spans 16 residues. Germline assignment: CDR1 DFQATT and CDR2 SNEGSKA (reference sequence). The CDR3 reads CSARGDAGTTNQPQHF. The CDR3, as DNA: TGCAGTGCTAGAGGTGATGCGGGGACAACTAATCAGCCCCAGCATTTT.

This clonotype was seen many times. This chain connects TRBV7-9 to TRBJ2-7; unclear D gene. This CDR3 contains 12 residues. Germline V gene lookup returns CDR1 SEHNR and CDR2 FQNEAQ (reference sequence). The V and J ends lost 8 bases and 1 base respectively, with 9 bases between them. This CDR3 is CASEADSYEQYF. The DNA for the CDR3 is TGTGCCAGCGAGGCAGATTCCTACGAGCAGTACTTC.

A remark on this clonotype: A much larger clone lies one base from this, so it may be a read error. The CDR3 does not end in the conserved phenylalanine or tryptophan, so this is likely a read error. This sequence joins TRBV29-1 and TRBJ2-3, with D hard to call. Germline lookup yields CDR1 SQVTM and CDR2 ANQGSEA. CDR3 length: 13 residues. Trimming took off 4 bases at V and 0 bases at J, with 8 bases between the two ends. This CDR3 is CSVVFGSTDTQYL. CDR3 nucleotide sequence: TGCAGCGTTGTTTTCGGAAGCACAGATACGCAGTATTTG.